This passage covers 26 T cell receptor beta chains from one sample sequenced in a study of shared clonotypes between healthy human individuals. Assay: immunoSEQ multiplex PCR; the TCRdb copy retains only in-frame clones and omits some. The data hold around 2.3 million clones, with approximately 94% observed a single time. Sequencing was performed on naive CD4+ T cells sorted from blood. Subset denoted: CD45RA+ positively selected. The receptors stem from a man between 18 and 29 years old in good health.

CDR3 coding DNA: TGTGCCAGTTTGCTCGCAGATACGCAGTATTTT. It is translated as CASLLADTQYF. The genes are TRBV6-5 and TRBJ2-3; no definite D call. Trimming left V 9 bases short and J 4 bases short, with 8 bases between. The germline V gene encodes CDR1 MNHEY and CDR2 SVGAGI. This CDR3 has 11 residues.

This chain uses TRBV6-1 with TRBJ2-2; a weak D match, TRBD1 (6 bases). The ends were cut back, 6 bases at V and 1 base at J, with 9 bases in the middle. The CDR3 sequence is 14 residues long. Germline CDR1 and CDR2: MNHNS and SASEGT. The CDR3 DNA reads TGTGCCAGCAGGATGACAGGGAACACCGGGGAGCTGTTTTTT. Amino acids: CASRMTGNTGELFF.

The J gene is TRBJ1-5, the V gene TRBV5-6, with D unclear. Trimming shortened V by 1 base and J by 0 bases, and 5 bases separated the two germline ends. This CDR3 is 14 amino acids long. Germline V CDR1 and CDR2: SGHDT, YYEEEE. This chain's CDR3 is CASSLFRSNQPQHF. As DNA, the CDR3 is TGTGCCAGCAGCTTGTTCCGTAGCAATCAGCCCCAGCATTTT.

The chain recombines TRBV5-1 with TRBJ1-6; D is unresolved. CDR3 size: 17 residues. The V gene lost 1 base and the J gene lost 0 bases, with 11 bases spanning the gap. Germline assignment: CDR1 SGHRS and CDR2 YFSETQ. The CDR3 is CASSLMTASSYNSPLHF. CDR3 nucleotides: TGCGCCAGCAGCTTGATGACGGCGAGCTCCTATAATTCACCCCTCCACTTT.

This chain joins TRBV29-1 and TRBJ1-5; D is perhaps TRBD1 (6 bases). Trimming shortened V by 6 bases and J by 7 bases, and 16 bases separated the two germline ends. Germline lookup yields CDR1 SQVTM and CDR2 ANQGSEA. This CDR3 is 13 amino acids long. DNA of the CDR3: TGCAGCGTGAGGGGGGGAACGGGGCAGCCCCAGCATTTT. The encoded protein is CSVRGGTGQPQHF.

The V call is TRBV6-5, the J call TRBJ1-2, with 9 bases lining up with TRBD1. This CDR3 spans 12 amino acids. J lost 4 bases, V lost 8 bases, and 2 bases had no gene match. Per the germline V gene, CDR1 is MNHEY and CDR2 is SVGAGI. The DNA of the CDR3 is TGTGCCAGCGGGGACAGGGTCTATGGCTACACCTTC. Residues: CASGDRVYGYTF.

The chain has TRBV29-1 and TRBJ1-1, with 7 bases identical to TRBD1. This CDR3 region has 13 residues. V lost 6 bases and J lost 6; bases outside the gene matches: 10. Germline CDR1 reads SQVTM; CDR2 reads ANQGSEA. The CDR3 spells CSVSRQGGAEAFF. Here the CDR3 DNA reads TGCAGCGTCTCAAGACAGGGTGGTGCTGAAGCTTTCTTT.

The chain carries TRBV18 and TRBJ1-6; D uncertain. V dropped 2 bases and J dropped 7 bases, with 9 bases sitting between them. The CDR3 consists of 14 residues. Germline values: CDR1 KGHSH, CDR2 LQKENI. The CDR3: CASSPGLGNSPLHF. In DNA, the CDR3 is TGTGCCAGCTCACCAGGGTTGGGGAATTCACCCCTCCACTTT.

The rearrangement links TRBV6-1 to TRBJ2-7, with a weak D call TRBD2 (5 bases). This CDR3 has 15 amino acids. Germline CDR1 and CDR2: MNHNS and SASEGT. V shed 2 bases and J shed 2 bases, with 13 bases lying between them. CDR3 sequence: CASSEYEGSTYEQYF. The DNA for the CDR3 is TGTGCCAGCAGTGAATATGAGGGCAGTACCTACGAGCAGTACTTC.

The chain's CDR3 is CASSEKVAVDTQYF. The CDR3 nucleotides are TGTGCCAGCAGTGAGAAGGTAGCGGTAGATACGCAGTATTTT. This rearrangement joins TRBV2 to TRBJ2-3, with D possibly being TRBD2 (6 bases). This CDR3 has 14 amino acids. The V end was cut by 3 bases, the J end by 5 bases, with 12 bases between. CDR1 and CDR2 from the germline V gene are SNHLY and FYNNEI.

The CDR3 is CASSEGARGATDTQYF. The CDR3 nucleotides read TGTGCCAGCAGCGAGGGGGCGCGAGGTGCCACAGATACGCAGTATTTT. This chain links TRBV28 with TRBJ2-3; 7 positions agree with TRBD1. V shed 6 bases and J 2 bases; nucleotides not matched to a gene: 11. CDR1 is MDHEN, CDR2 SYDVKM, per germline. This CDR3 is 16 amino acids long.

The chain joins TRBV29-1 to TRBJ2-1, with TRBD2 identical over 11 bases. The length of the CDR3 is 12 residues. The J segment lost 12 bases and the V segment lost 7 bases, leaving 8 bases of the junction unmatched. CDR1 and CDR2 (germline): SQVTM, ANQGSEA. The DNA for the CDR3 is TGCAGCGAGACTAGCGGGGACGGAGGGCAGTTCTTC. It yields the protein CSETSGDGGQFF.

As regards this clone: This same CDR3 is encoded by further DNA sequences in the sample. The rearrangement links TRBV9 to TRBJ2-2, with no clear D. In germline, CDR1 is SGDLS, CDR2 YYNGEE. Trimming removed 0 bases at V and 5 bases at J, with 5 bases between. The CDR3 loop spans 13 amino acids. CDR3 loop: CASSVVGTGELFF. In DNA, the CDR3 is TGTGCCAGCAGCGTAGTGGGAACCGGGGAGCTGTTTTTT.

CDR3 residues: CASGWTGDGGTQYF. CDR3 in DNA: TGTGCCAGCGGATGGACCGGGGATGGAGGGACCCAGTACTTC. This chain uses TRBV6-9 with TRBJ2-5; D may be TRBD2 (5 bases). The CDR3 has 14 amino acids. The germline V and J ends were trimmed by 8 bases and 7 bases, with 20 bases remaining between them. CDR1 and CDR2 (germline): MNHGY, SVAAGI.

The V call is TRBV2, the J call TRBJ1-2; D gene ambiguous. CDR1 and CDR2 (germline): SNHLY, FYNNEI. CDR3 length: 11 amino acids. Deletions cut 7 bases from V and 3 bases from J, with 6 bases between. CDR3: CASNDYYGYTF. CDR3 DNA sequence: TGTGCCAGCAATGACTACTATGGCTACACCTTC.

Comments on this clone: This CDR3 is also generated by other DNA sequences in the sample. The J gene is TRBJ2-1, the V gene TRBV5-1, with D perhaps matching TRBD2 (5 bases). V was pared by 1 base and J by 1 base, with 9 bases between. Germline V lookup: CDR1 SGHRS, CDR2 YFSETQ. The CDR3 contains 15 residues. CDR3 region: CASSLTGNSYNEQFF. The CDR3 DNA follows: TGCGCCAGCAGCTTGACGGGAAATTCCTACAATGAGCAGTTCTTC.

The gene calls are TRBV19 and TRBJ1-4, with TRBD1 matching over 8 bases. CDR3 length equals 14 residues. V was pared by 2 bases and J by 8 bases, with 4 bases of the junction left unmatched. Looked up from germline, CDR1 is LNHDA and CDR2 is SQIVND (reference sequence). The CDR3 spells CASSIQGADEKLFF. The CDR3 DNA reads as TGTGCCAGTAGTATACAGGGGGCGGACGAAAAACTGTTTTTT.

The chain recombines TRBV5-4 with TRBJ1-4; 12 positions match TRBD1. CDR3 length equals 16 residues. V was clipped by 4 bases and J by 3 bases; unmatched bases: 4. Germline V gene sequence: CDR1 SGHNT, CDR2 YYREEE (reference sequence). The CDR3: CASSPGTGGSNEKLFF. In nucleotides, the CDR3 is TGTGCCAGCAGCCCTGGGACAGGGGGCTCTAATGAAAAACTGTTTTTT.

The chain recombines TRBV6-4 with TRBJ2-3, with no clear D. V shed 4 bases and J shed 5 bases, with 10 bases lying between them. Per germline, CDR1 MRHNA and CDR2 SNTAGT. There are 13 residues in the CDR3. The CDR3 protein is CASSGNMGDTQYF. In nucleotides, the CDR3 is TGTGCCAGCAGTGGTAACATGGGAGATACGCAGTATTTT.

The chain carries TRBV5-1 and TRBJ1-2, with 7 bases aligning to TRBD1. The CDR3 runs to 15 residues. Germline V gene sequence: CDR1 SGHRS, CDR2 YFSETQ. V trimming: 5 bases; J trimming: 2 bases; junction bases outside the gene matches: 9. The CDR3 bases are TGCGCCAGCAGGGAGGGGGCGGTTGCGAACTATGGCTACACCTTC. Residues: CASREGAVANYGYTF.

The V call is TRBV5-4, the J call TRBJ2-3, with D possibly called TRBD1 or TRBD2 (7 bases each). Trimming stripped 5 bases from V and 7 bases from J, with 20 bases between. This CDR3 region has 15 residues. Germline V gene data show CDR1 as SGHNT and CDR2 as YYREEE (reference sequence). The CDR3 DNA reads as TGTGCCAGCAGACCTCGGGACAGTGGGACTAATACGCAGTATTTT. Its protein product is CASRPRDSGTNTQYF.

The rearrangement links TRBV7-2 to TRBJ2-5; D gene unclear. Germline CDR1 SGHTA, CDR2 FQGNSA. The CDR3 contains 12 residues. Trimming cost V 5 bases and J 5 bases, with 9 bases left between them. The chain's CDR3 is CASSVLTETQYF. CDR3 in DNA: TGTGCCAGCAGCGTATTAACGGAGACCCAGTACTTC.

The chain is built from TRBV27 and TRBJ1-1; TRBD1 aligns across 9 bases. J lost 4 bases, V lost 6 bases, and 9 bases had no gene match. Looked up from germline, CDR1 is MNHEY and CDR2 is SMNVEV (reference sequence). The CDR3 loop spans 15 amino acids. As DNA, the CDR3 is TGTGCCAGCAGCCCTCTCTCGACAGGGGGCACTGAAGCTTTCTTT. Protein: CASSPLSTGGTEAFF.

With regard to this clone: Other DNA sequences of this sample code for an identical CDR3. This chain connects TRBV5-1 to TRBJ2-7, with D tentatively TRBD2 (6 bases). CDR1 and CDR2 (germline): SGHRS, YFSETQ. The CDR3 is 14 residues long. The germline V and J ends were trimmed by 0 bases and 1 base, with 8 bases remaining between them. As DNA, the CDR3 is TGCGCCAGCAGCTTGGCCGGGGGATCCTACGAGCAGTACTTC. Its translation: CASSLAGGSYEQYF.

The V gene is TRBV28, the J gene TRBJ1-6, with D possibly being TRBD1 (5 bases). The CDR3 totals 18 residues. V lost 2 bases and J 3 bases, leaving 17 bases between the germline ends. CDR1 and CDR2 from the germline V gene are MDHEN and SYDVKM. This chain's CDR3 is CASSLTRWGTIYNSPLHF. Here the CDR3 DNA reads TGTGCCAGCAGTTTAACTCGATGGGGGACTATCTATAATTCACCCCTCCACTTT.

Here the CDR3 DNA reads TGTGCCAGCAGCCCCGGCCCTGGGGGGACCCAGTACTTC. This sequence encodes CASSPGPGGTQYF. The chain combines TRBV7-9 with TRBJ2-5; D tentatively reads TRBD1 or TRBD2 (5 bases each). The germline gives CDR1 SEHNR, CDR2 FQNEAQ (reference sequence). The V and J ends lost 5 bases and 7 bases respectively, with 14 bases between them. The CDR3 spans 13 residues.